The 7 T cell receptor beta chains in this list originate from one sample, sequenced in a study of cytomegalovirus exposure and HLA in healthy donors (dated by TCRdb to about 2017). The receptor library was made with the immunoSEQ multiplex PCR assay. A mixture of 60 forward primers for TCR Vbeta segments and 13 reverse primers for TCR Jbeta segments was used in the multiplex PCR. Imported from immuneACCESS, the table was reduced by TCRdb to in-frame sequences with V and J called. These copies leave out some clones; in studies compared against another copy, an unresolved V gene accounts for under half, and the cause of the remainder is not known. Across this sample there are tens of thousands of clones, with around 76% seen only once. Jointly, the top ten make up around 10% of the sample. The material sequenced was PBMCs. The receptors derive from a male donor in good health and CMV-seropositive.

The chain has TRBV11-2 and TRBJ2-3, with D perhaps matching TRBD2 (6 bases). V shed 1 base and J shed 2 bases, with 10 bases lying between them. The germline gives CDR1 SGHAT, CDR2 FQNNGV. There are 15 residues in the CDR3. The CDR3 DNA is TGTGCCAGCAGCTTAGGCGGGGTACTCACAGATACGCAGTATTTT. Protein: CASSLGGVLTDTQYF.

The chain employs TRBV5-1 and TRBJ2-2, with D possibly matching TRBD2 (7 bases). Germline CDR1 and CDR2: SGHRS and YFSETQ. The CDR3 sequence is 16 residues long. Between the trimmed V and J ends, which lost 2 bases and 4 bases, there was a span of 15 bases. CDR3 DNA sequence: TGCGCCAGCAGCTTCCGAGGTGGGGGGGCCACCGGGGAGCTGTTTTTT. Translated, it gives CASSFRGGGATGELFF.

The chain combines TRBV11-2 with TRBJ1-2; D is possibly TRBD1 (5 bases). This CDR3 has 15 residues. Trimming took 2 bases from V and 4 from J, leaving 14 bases between them. The V gene's germline CDR1 is SGHAT and CDR2 FQNNGV. CDR3 protein: CASSLKFVGAYGYTF. The CDR3 nucleotides are TGTGCCAGCAGCTTAAAGTTCGTAGGGGCCTATGGCTACACCTTC.

Of note for this clone: The identical CDR3 is also encoded by other nucleotide sequences in the sample. The chain uses TRBV5-5 and TRBJ2-2; TRBD1 matches 8 bases. With 4 bases clipped from V and 6 bases from J, the junction kept 2 bases outside the gene matches. The CDR3 runs to 13 residues. Germline-derived CDR1 and CDR2 are SGHKS and YYEKEE (reference sequence). The CDR3 DNA follows: TGTGCCAGCAGCATACAGGGGGCCGGGGAGCTGTTTTTT. It codes for CASSIQGAGELFF.

This chain links TRBV5-8 with TRBJ1-1; D unclear. The CDR3 spans 15 residues. In germline, CDR1 is SGHTS, CDR2 YDEGEE. V gave up 2 bases and J gave up 1 base, with 12 bases separating them. CDR3 protein: CASSFGGHPNTEAFF. The CDR3 nucleotides are TGTGCCAGCAGCTTCGGCGGGCACCCGAACACTGAAGCTTTCTTT.

The rearrangement joins TRBV2 to TRBJ2-1, with a tentative D call TRBD1 (5 bases). V was shortened by 1 base and J by 5 bases, with 12 bases between the two germline ends. The germline V gene has CDR1 SNHLY and CDR2 FYNNEI. This CDR3 spans 15 amino acids. The CDR3 DNA sequence: TGTGCCAGCAGTGAAGAGGGGAACAAAAACAATGAGCAGTTCTTC. Its protein is CASSEEGNKNNEQFF.

The V and J genes are TRBV19 and TRBJ1-5; the D is unclear. Germline CDR1 is LNHDA and CDR2 is SQIVND (reference sequence). V gave up 6 bases and J gave up 1 base, with 13 bases separating them. The length of the CDR3 is 15 residues. In DNA form, the CDR3 reads TGTGCCAGTAGGAACGACGGGAGGAGCAATCAGCCCCAGCATTTT. Its translation: CASRNDGRSNQPQHF.